Here is one T cell receptor beta chain with its context. This clone was seen more than once but under ten times. Its antigen is currently not known. The sample holds no much larger clone one base away, and base qualities are not on file. The same CDR3 is also encoded by other DNA sequences in this sample. CD8 naive samples were CD45RO-negative cells positively selected for CCR7, giving a CD45RA+CCR7+ population that excluded TemRA cells. The donors were healthy, HIV-negative adults with no recently reported acute infections or vaccinations. Only Caucasian adults living in Nashville, Tennessee, USA were represented among the donors. Blood was obtained by leukapheresis, after which PBMCs were separated by Ficoll-Histopaque density gradient centrifugation and cryopreserved in liquid nitrogen vapor phase. Analytical flow cytometry was used to check the purity and quantity of every magnetically sorted T cell population. From each sorted fraction, genomic DNA was isolated and quantified by UV absorbance on a Nanodrop 2000c.

This record comes from a study of shared clonotypes between healthy human individuals (dated by TCRdb to about 2020). Describing the broader study: The cohort included a few men and two women between 18 and 49 years of age. For each donor, CD4 naive and CD4 memory were each given three plates, CD8 naive was given two plates, and CD8 memory was given one plate. The study deeply sequenced blood TCR repertoires of five healthy adults to estimate repertoire size and the extent of clonotype sharing between individuals. To increase sequencing depth and limit assay-specific biases, TCR repertoire library preparation and sequencing were carried out by different laboratories using diverse techniques. Leukapheresis yielded between about 0.9 and 8.9 billion PBMCs per donor. Results and caveats for the whole study, not just this receptor: Sharing across several donors was observed for roughly 5% of naive CD4, 3.5% of naive CD8, roughly 2.3% of memory CD4, and roughly 0.43% of memory CD8 clonotypes. Sampling was restricted to blood, and TCR repertoires in tissues likely differ from the TCR repertoires found in blood. Estimated clonotype richness was generally larger for naive than for memory subsets. Even with the large sequencing depth, rarefaction of the sorted-subset datasets indicated that sequencing was incomplete. Clonotypes shared by all four sorted-subset donors showed higher generation probabilities than non-shared clonotypes. Pairwise subsampling indicated that sequencing depth was expected to affect the degree of clonotype sharing among donors. The small number of donors limited the genetic and exposure-history diversity represented.

Trimming takes 3 bases off V and 1 base off J; junction bases not matched to a gene: 1. Looking up the germline V gene (reference sequence) yields CDR1 MNHEY and CDR2 SMNVEV. The CDR3 covers 14 residues, taking in both the cysteine and the phenylalanine. The read is trimmed to its CDR3 DNA, 42 bases read in frame from base 1. TCR CDR3 regions were amplified from genomic DNA by multiplex PCR using the deep immunoSEQ assay. For each cell subset, the extracted genomic DNA was distributed evenly across all wells of several immunoSEQ 96-well plates, and each plate served as one replicate. Each replicate PCR for sorted subsets received around 210 ng genomic DNA, equal to tens of thousands of T cell genomes. Purified libraries were measured with a Qubit 3.0 fluorometer, size-checked on a Bioanalyzer 2100, and measured again with the KAPA Library Quantification kit. Each immunoSEQ 96-well plate was sequenced on its own single-read 150-cycle Illumina NextSeq 550 flow cell. As for how the authors treated the data: Because only junctional sequences without quality scores were contained in the immunoSEQ output, filtering matching that applied to full-length reads could not be performed. Sequences were annotated with PyIR, a Python wrapper for IgBLAST v1.9, using IMGT germline references to assign V/J genes and CDR3. Any read was removed if the V/J assignment was weak (E-value above 1e-6), the CDR3 was missing, or the read contained stop codons, out-of-frame junctions, or ambiguous translated residues. V3J clonotypes were defined as sequences sharing the same inferred V gene, J gene, and CDR3 amino acid sequence. To compute the percentage overlap between repertoires, the number of shared unique clonotypes was divided by the size of the smaller repertoire. Three approaches were used to assess repertoire richness: RTK rarefaction, the Chao1 estimator, and Recon v2.1 estimates of unobserved clonotypes. OLGA was used to compute generation probabilities for all TCRbeta clonotypes that the gDNA method yielded from a few donors. TCRdb re-hosts the immuneACCESS table, in-frame sequences only. Its copies lack some clones; in the studies checked, an unresolved V gene accounts for under half of them, and the cause for the rest is not known. From that table come the V and J calls and clone size; the DNA was used to work out D and trimming. Across this sample there are about 2 million clones, with about 95% seen only once. 0.85% to 1.2% of the sample rests with the top ten.

Input material: naive CD8+ T cells sorted from blood. The cell subset or site label, as the study defines it: CD45RA+CCR7+. The sequence came from a man aged 18 to 30 in good health. The sequence joins TRBV27 to TRBJ1-1, and TRBD1 matches 8 of the central bases. The DNA sequence follows: TGTGCCAGCAGTTTTACAGGGGGGAACACTGAAGCTTTCTTT. Translated, it reads CASSFTGGNTEAFF.